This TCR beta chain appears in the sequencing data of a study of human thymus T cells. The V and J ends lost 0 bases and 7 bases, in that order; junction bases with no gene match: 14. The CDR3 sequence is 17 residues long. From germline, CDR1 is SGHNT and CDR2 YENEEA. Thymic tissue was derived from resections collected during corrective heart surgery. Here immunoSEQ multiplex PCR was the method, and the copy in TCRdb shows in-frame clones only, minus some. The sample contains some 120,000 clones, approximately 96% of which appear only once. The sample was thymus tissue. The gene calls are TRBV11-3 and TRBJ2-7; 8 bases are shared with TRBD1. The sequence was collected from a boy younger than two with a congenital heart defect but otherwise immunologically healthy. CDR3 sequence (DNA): TGTGCCAGCAGCTTAGATGGACAGGGCTGGCTGAGGTGGGAGCAGTACTTC. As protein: CASSLDGQGWLRWEQYF.